This T cell receptor (beta chain) was recovered during a study of cytomegalovirus exposure and HLA in healthy donors. With respect to this clone: Its target is unknown.

Study-wide results and limits: The investigators catalogued some 150 TCR beta chains as cytomegalovirus-associated. Diagnosis of cytomegalovirus status made by the classifier reportedly showed high specificity and sensitivity. Confirmation in vitro established that a few CMV-associated chains were specific for CMV antigens.

Among the 110 or so subjects of the validation cohort, separate from the approximately 670-subject first cohort, were the donors. Here immunoSEQ multiplex PCR was the method, and the copy in TCRdb shows in-frame clones only, minus some. The sample has about 62,000 clones; around 95% are singletons. The sample was PBMCs. The receptor's source is a woman aged 18 to 35 in good health and CMV-seropositive.

DNA for the CDR3: TGTGCCAGCAGCGTAGACCCGCCAACCGGGGAGGACGAGCAGTACTTC. This sequence encodes CASSVDPPTGEDEQYF. This sequence joins TRBV9 and TRBJ2-7; D is perhaps TRBD2 (6 bases). Trimming shortened V by 0 bases and J by 5 bases, and 18 bases separated the two germline ends. In germline, CDR1 is SGDLS, CDR2 YYNGEE. The CDR3 runs to 16 residues.